The 20 T cell receptor beta chains presented below share a single source sample, sequenced in a study of control samples from healthy donors and cancer patients. Measured with immunoSEQ multiplex PCR; TCRdb has only the in-frame clones, and not every one. The sample has about 110,000 clones; 90% are singletons. Sequencing was carried out using blood. The source of these receptors is a human donor in good health. The donor label of this sample is uncertain.

V gene TRBV5-1 combines with J gene TRBJ1-2; D is uncertain. This CDR3 is 13 amino acids long. Trimming shortened V by 1 base and J by 2 bases, and 6 bases separated the two germline ends. CDR1 is SGHRS, CDR2 YFSETQ, per germline. As DNA, the CDR3 is TGCGCCAGCAGCTTGTCAGACAACTATGGCTACACCTTC. Translated: CASSLSDNYGYTF.

The rearrangement uses TRBV10-2 and TRBJ2-3; 13 bases agree with TRBD2. The junction had 8 bases not matched to a gene; V was cut back by 0 bases and J by 5 bases. CDR1 is WSHSY and CDR2 is SAAADI in the germline V gene. CDR3 length equals 18 residues. Here the CDR3 DNA reads TGCGCCAGCAGTGAGTCCATGACTAGCGGGGGGCTGGGAGATACGCAGTATTTT. Its translation: CASSESMTSGGLGDTQYF.

V and J are TRBV7-8 and TRBJ2-7; D is uncertain. The V gene's germline CDR1 is SGHVS and CDR2 FQNEAQ. V lost 3 bases to trimming and J lost 3 bases, with 18 bases between them. The CDR3 has 16 residues. The DNA of the CDR3 is TGTGCCAGCAGCTTTATGTGGGGTATCTCCTACTACGAGCAGTACTTC. This translates into CASSFMWGISYYEQYF.

The CDR3 here is CASSFGSYSPYNEQFF. The CDR3 DNA sequence: TGTGCCAGCAGCTTTGGTTCGTACAGCCCCTACAATGAGCAGTTCTTC. The chain joins TRBV7-6 to TRBJ2-1; D gene uncertain. V was cut by 3 bases and J by 2 bases, with 14 bases left in between. The CDR3 covers 16 residues. The V gene's germline CDR1 is SGHVS and CDR2 FNYEAQ.

The chain has TRBV7-3 and TRBJ2-5; perhaps TRBD1 as D (7 bases). The ends were cut back, 5 bases at V and 5 bases at J, with 15 bases in the middle. The CDR3 covers 14 residues. Germline values: CDR1 SGHTA, CDR2 FQGTGA. Here the CDR3 DNA reads TGTGCCAGCAGCCCCCAGGGGGGCGGTGAGACCCAGTACTTC. Translation: CASSPQGGGETQYF.

J is TRBJ2-3 and V is TRBV7-2; 12 bases match TRBD2. This CDR3 spans 15 amino acids. CDR1 is SGHTA and CDR2 is FQGNSA in the germline V gene. V shed 7 bases, J shed 3 bases, and the junction held 5 bases outside the gene matches. The CDR3 loop reads CASKLAGGLTDTQYF. The CDR3 nucleotides are TGTGCCAGCAAGCTAGCGGGGGGGCTGACAGATACGCAGTATTTT.

This clone was seen a single time. The chain links TRBV28 to TRBJ2-2; D may be TRBD1 (7 bases). The germline V gene encodes CDR1 MDHEN and CDR2 SYDVKM. Trimming pared 4 bases from V and 7 bases from J, leaving 10 bases between. The CDR3 length is 13 residues. The CDR3 DNA is TGTGCCAGCAGTTCCAGGGGGGACGGGGAGCTGTTTTTT. It is translated as CASSSRGDGELFF.

The rearrangement joins TRBV9 to TRBJ1-2, with a weak D call TRBD1 (6 bases). Looked up from germline, CDR1 is SGDLS and CDR2 is YYNGEE. The V end was cut by 4 bases, the J end by 1 base, with 17 bases between. The CDR3 has 16 residues. Here the CDR3 reads CASSSSRDMNNYGYTF. DNA for the CDR3: TGTGCCAGCAGCTCTAGCCGGGACATGAATAACTATGGCTACACCTTC.

The chain recombines TRBV30 with TRBJ2-7; D gene ambiguous. The V gene's germline CDR1 is GTSNPN and CDR2 SVGIG (reference sequence). The length of the CDR3 is 12 residues. V shed 4 bases and J shed 2 bases, with 9 bases lying between them. The DNA of the CDR3 is TGTGCCTGGAATCCCGGAACCTACGAGCAGTACTTC. Amino acids: CAWNPGTYEQYF. The complete variable domain, with remaining parts taken from reference TRBV30 and TRBJ2-7, reads SQTIHQWPATLVQPVGSPLSLECTVEGTSNPNLYWYRQAAGRGLQLLFYSVGIGQISSEVPQNLSASRPQDRQFILSSKKLLLSDSGFYLCAWNPGTYEQYFGPGTRLTVT.

This chain connects TRBV20-1 to TRBJ2-3, with a tentative D call TRBD1 (5 bases). V was cut by 5 bases and J by 5 bases, with 8 bases left in between. This CDR3 contains 11 residues. Germline CDR1 DFQATT, CDR2 SNEGSKA (reference sequence). The CDR3 nucleotides are TGCAGTGCTGAACAGGAAGATACGCAGTATTTT. It specifies CSAEQEDTQYF.

The chain uses TRBV7-2 and TRBJ1-5, with a possible D match to TRBD1 (6 bases). From germline, CDR1 is SGHTA and CDR2 FQGNSA. This CDR3 comprises 14 residues. The germline V and J ends were trimmed by 5 bases and 5 bases, with 13 bases remaining between them. CDR3 protein: CASSEDSQYQPQHF. In nucleotides, the CDR3 is TGTGCCAGCAGCGAGGACAGTCAGTATCAGCCCCAGCATTTT.

Only a few counts were recorded for this clone. This sequence joins TRBV18 and TRBJ1-3; D gene ambiguous. The V gene lost 6 bases and the J gene lost 1 base, with 13 bases spanning the gap. The CDR3 loop spans 15 amino acids. Germline CDR1 KGHSH, CDR2 LQKENI. CDR3 DNA sequence: TGTGCCAGCTCCCTAGGCCAGCTTTCTGGAAACACCATATATTTT. Amino acids: CASSLGQLSGNTIYF.

The chain has TRBV19 and TRBJ2-2; D remains ambiguous. The length of the CDR3 is 13 residues. V dropped 1 base and J dropped 7 bases, with 7 bases sitting between them. Per germline, CDR1 LNHDA and CDR2 SQIVND (reference sequence). The CDR3 region has the DNA TGTGCCAGTAGTATAGGTGGCCTCGGGGAGCTGTTTTTT. It is translated as CASSIGGLGELFF.

The V call is TRBV4-2, the J call TRBJ1-1, with D tentatively TRBD1 (5 bases). V shed 1 base and J shed 0 bases, with 9 bases lying between them. The CDR3 spans 15 residues. The germline V gene encodes CDR1 LGHNA and CDR2 YNFKEQ. The CDR3 nucleotides are TGTGCCAGCAGCCAAGGAGGGGAGCTGAACACTGAAGCTTTCTTT. Its protein is CASSQGGELNTEAFF.

The chain joins TRBV30 to TRBJ2-7, with D possibly being TRBD1 (6 bases). Trimming left V 1 base short and J 4 bases short, with 8 bases between. Germline V gene lookup returns CDR1 GTSNPN and CDR2 SVGIG (reference sequence). The CDR3 covers 12 residues. DNA for the CDR3: TGTGCCTGGAGTGGGGGGCCTTACGAGCAGTACTTC. This translates into CAWSGGPYEQYF.

This clone has a handful of counts. This sequence joins TRBV29-1 and TRBJ1-1; D possibly corresponds to TRBD1 (5 bases). V lost 7 bases, J lost 0 bases, and 15 bases lay in between. CDR3 length equals 14 residues. Germline V gene sequence: CDR1 SQVTM, CDR2 ANQGSEA. CDR3 loop: CSAAGTTMNTEAFF. DNA for the CDR3: TGCAGCGCTGCAGGGACGACCATGAACACTGAAGCTTTCTTT.

A single count supports this clone. The rearrangement uses TRBV7-9 and TRBJ2-3; 7 bases align to TRBD2. CDR3 length: 14 amino acids. V lost 5 bases, J lost 11 bases, and 13 bases stayed unmatched. Germline V gene data show CDR1 as SEHNR and CDR2 as FQNEAQ (reference sequence). CDR3 region: CASSARALVAGQYF. DNA for the CDR3: TGTGCCAGCAGCGCCCGCGCTTTGGTAGCGGGGCAGTATTTT.

The chain employs TRBV19 and TRBJ2-3; D possibly corresponds to TRBD1 (6 bases). This CDR3 has 14 amino acids. Germline CDR1 is LNHDA and CDR2 is SQIVND (reference sequence). V was shortened by 6 bases and J by 1 base, with 11 bases between the two germline ends. For the CDR3, the DNA is TGTGCCAGTAGGATGGACAGACGCACAGATACGCAGTATTTT. This translates into CASRMDRRTDTQYF.

This rearrangement joins TRBV19 to TRBJ1-3; D call uncertain. CDR3 size: 16 residues. Germline assignment: CDR1 LNHDA and CDR2 SQIVND (reference sequence). The V gene lost 4 bases and the J gene lost 0 bases, with 13 bases spanning the gap. For the CDR3, the DNA is TGTGCCAGTAGTACGAGAGGACGGGTCTCTGGAAACACCATATATTTT. Protein sequence: CASSTRGRVSGNTIYF.

This chain connects TRBV2 to TRBJ2-4; weak D call: TRBD1 (6 bases). CDR1 and CDR2 from the germline V gene are SNHLY and FYNNEI. This CDR3 is 17 amino acids long. V shed 2 bases and J shed 0 bases, with 14 bases lying between them. Here the CDR3 reads CASSEFGGGGAKNIQYF. CDR3 nucleotides: TGTGCCAGCAGTGAATTTGGGGGCGGAGGAGCCAAAAACATTCAGTACTTC.